These 5 T cell receptor beta chains were sequenced from one sample in a study of cytomegalovirus exposure and HLA in healthy donors (dated 2017 in TCRdb). Libraries were built with the immunoSEQ multiplex PCR assay. A mixture of 60 forward primers for TCR Vbeta segments and 13 reverse primers for TCR Jbeta segments was used in the multiplex PCR. TCRdb took over this immuneACCESS table, retaining in-frame rearrangements with V and J assigned. Such tables are incomplete; in checked studies, under half of the missing clones stem from an unresolved V gene, and the remainder is unexplained. Recorded for this sample are 80,000 or so clones; 78% of them occurred a single time. The top ten clones comprise approximately 4.5% of the sample. Sequencing input: PBMCs. These receptor sequences come from a man aged 35-49 years in good health and CMV-seronegative.

Comment on this clone: Other DNA sequences in this sample translate to the same CDR3. The chain employs TRBV2 and TRBJ2-7, with 10 bases lining up with TRBD2. Germline V CDR1 and CDR2: SNHLY, FYNNEI. V lost 6 bases and J lost 2; bases outside the gene matches: 4. This CDR3 region has 14 residues. The CDR3 loop is CASSVGLAAYEQYF. CDR3 sequence (DNA): TGTGCCAGCAGCGTAGGACTAGCGGCCTACGAGCAGTACTTC.

The J gene is TRBJ1-1, the V gene TRBV2; unclear D gene. CDR3 length equals 18 residues. Germline assignment: CDR1 SNHLY and CDR2 FYNNEI. Trimming shortened V by 0 bases and J by 1 base, and 18 bases separated the two germline ends. The CDR3 spells CASSEAFEIPGRNTEAFF. The CDR3 nucleotides read TGTGCCAGCAGTGAAGCGTTCGAAATTCCGGGGAGGAACACTGAAGCTTTCTTT.

The chain couples TRBV9 to TRBJ2-2; TRBD2 agrees at 7 bases. Germline trimming cut 0 bases from V and 0 bases from J; bases unmatched to any gene: 8. This CDR3 comprises 18 residues. CDR1 is SGDLS, CDR2 YYNGEE, per germline. The CDR3 DNA reads as TGTGCCAGCAGCGTAGTGGCTAGCGGAGATCCGAACACCGGGGAGCTGTTTTTT. It translates to CASSVVASGDPNTGELFF.

The chain couples TRBV27 to TRBJ2-6, with unresolved D. This CDR3 region has 15 residues. Trimming took off 6 bases at V and 4 bases at J, with 13 bases between the two ends. From germline, CDR1 is MNHEY and CDR2 SMNVEV (reference sequence). The CDR3 is CASSPMHAGANVLTF. The CDR3 bases are TGTGCCAGCAGCCCTATGCATGCCGGGGCCAACGTCCTGACTTTC.

In the case of this clone: At one boundary the junction diverges from the germline segment, which might be a read error. The gene calls are TRBV5-8 and TRBJ2-7; D remains unclear. CDR3 length: 10 residues. CDR1 is SGHTS, CDR2 YDEGEE, per germline. CDR3: CASSLVRPVF. For the CDR3, the DNA is TGTGCCAGCAGCTTGGTCAGGCCAGTCTTC.